Reported below is one T cell receptor (beta chain). Its specificity is not known. Only in-frame clones appear in the TCRdb table, and some are missing; sequencing was by immunoSEQ multiplex PCR. Of some 150,000 clones in the sample, approximately 90% were seen once. Time point meaning: baseline pretreatment blood. Treatment described: 15 Gy SBRT to primary tumor, nephrectomy 4 weeks later. Radiation-treated patients gave blood at baseline, week 2 and week 4. These data come from a study of radiation and T cells in renal cell carcinoma. General observations from the study: Top tumor clonotypes rose in blood 2 weeks post-radiation, then contracted. Baseline intratumoral clonotype presence is unknown without pretreatment biopsies.

The V segment lost 0 bases and the J segment 4 bases; nucleotides outside the gene matches: 7. Per the germline V gene, CDR1 is SGHVS and CDR2 is FNYEAQ. This CDR3 is built from 16 residues. This material consisted of blood, taken from a patient whose treatment included radiotherapy and nephrectomy. The genes are TRBV7-6 and TRBJ2-7; 9 nucleotides match TRBD2. The receptor's source is a woman aged 45-60 years with renal cell carcinoma. Here the CDR3 reads CASSLAPGLAGYEQYF. The CDR3 DNA is TGTGCCAGCAGCTTAGCACCCGGGCTAGCGGGGTACGAGCAGTACTTC.